This is a list of T cell receptor beta chains from one sample in a study of shared clonotypes between healthy human individuals. Sequenced by immunoSEQ multiplex PCR; TCRdb stores in-frame clones only, minus some. The table includes hundreds of thousands of clones, about 96% detected once. Sequencing used naive CD4+ T cells sorted from blood. These receptor sequences come from a woman under 40 in good health. Both conserved end residues are part of each CDR3. The D gene is left open where the match is weak. Some rows have no size entry. The others give once, few or many, or a class for an expanded clone.

v_call	d_call	clone_size	j_call	cdr3_aa	cdr3_nt
TRBV11-2	TRBD1	-	TRBJ1-3	CASSSGQPGNTIYF	TGTGCCAGCAGCTCGGGACAGCCGGGAAACACCATATATTTT
TRBV30	TRBD1	few	TRBJ1-2	CAWSSVTGSSERGGYTF	TGTGCCTGGAGTTCGGTGACAGGGAGTTCGGAGAGAGGTGGCTACACCTTC
TRBV19	TRBD1	-	TRBJ2-1	CASSTSGQNNEQFF	TGTGCCAGTAGTACATCGGGACAGAACAATGAGCAGTTCTTC
TRBV6-5	-	once	TRBJ2-1	CASIRGNEQFF	TGTGCCAGCATAAGAGGCAATGAGCAGTTCTTC
TRBV28	-	-	TRBJ1-5	CASSPGVRGQPQHF	TGTGCCAGCAGTCCAGGGGTTAGGGGTCAGCCCCAGCATTTT
TRBV6-1	-	-	TRBJ1-1	CASTWTQNTEAFF	TGTGCCAGCACATGGACACAGAACACTGAAGCTTTCTTT
TRBV28	-	-	TRBJ2-1	CASSSWDEQFF	TGTGCCAGCAGTTCGTGGGATGAGCAGTTCTTC
TRBV18	-	-	TRBJ1-3	CASSPREYSGNTIYF	TGTGCCAGCTCACCCAGAGAATACTCTGGAAACACCATATATTTT
TRBV29-1	TRBD1	once	TRBJ2-3	CSSEGGEDTQYF	TGCAGCTCCGAAGGGGGCGAAGATACGCAGTATTTT
TRBV28	TRBD2	-	TRBJ2-7	CASGTSGRVNEQYF	TGTGCCAGCGGGACTAGCGGTAGGGTAAATGAGCAGTACTTC
TRBV7-9	TRBD1	-	TRBJ2-2	CASSYRGTGRSGELFF	TGTGCCAGCAGCTACAGGGGGACAGGGCGTAGCGGGGAGCTGTTTTTT
TRBV7-7	TRBD2	-	TRBJ2-1	CASSLLAGGHQFF	TGTGCCAGCAGCTTATTAGCGGGAGGTCATCAGTTCTTC
TRBV10-1	-	-	TRBJ2-5	CASTDSERETQYF	TGCGCCAGCACCGACAGCGAGAGAGAGACCCAGTACTTC
TRBV6-5	TRBD1	-	TRBJ2-7	CASRPTGAVDEQYF	TGTGCCAGCAGACCCACAGGGGCGGTGGACGAGCAGTACTTC
TRBV2	TRBD2	-	TRBJ2-3	CASSVPASGKGDTQYF	TGTGCCAGCAGTGTCCCAGCCAGCGGGAAAGGGGATACGCAGTATTTT
TRBV7-6	TRBD2	once	TRBJ2-1	CASSLGGGSYNEQFF	TGTGCCAGCAGCTTAGGCGGGGGCTCCTACAATGAGCAGTTCTTC
TRBV28	-	-	TRBJ1-1	CASSSEVRTEAFF	TGTGCCAGCAGTTCGGAAGTACGCACTGAAGCTTTCTTT
TRBV19	-	once	TRBJ2-7	CASSITVTAYEQYF	TGTGCCAGTAGTATCACGGTAACAGCCTACGAGCAGTACTTC
TRBV18	-	-	TRBJ1-1	CASSPPLGSTEAFF	TGTGCCAGCTCACCACCTCTGGGAAGCACTGAAGCTTTCTTT
TRBV6-1	-	-	TRBJ2-7	CASTPGTVSYEQYF	TGTGCCAGCACCCCCGGGACGGTCTCCTACGAGCAGTACTTC
TRBV2	-	-	TRBJ2-7	CASLSGEVAYEQYF	TGTGCCAGCTTATCGGGGGAGGTCGCCTACGAGCAGTACTTC
TRBV6-1	-	-	TRBJ2-5	CASRETGQETQYF	TGTGCCAGCAGGGAGACGGGGCAAGAGACCCAGTACTTC
TRBV18	-	-	TRBJ1-2	CASSPPQKPGYGYTF	TGTGCCAGCTCACCCCCACAGAAGCCCGGCTATGGCTACACCTTC
TRBV4-1	TRBD1	-	TRBJ1-1	CASSQDPRDRVGSFF	TGCGCCAGCAGCCAAGATCCCCGGGACAGGGTAGGATCTTTCTTT